Below are 16 T cell receptor beta chains sequenced from a single sample in a study of cytomegalovirus exposure and HLA in healthy donors. A multiplex PCR was run with 60 Vbeta primers and 13 Jbeta primers. TCRdb keeps only in-frame clones here, not all; method: immunoSEQ multiplex PCR. The table lists under 200,000 clones, 70% to 90% of them singletons. Sequencing was carried out using PBMCs. The receptors originated from a young woman in good health and CMV-seronegative.

The chain employs TRBV2 and TRBJ2-1; D may be TRBD2 (7 bases). This CDR3 comprises 12 residues. Trimming cost V 8 bases and J 12 bases, with 17 bases left between them. Germline CDR1 reads SNHLY; CDR2 reads FYNNEI. CDR3 protein: CASFLAGAGQFF. CDR3 nucleotides: TGTGCCAGCTTCTTGGCGGGGGCGGGGCAGTTCTTC. Using reference TRBV2 and TRBJ2-1 for the parts outside the CDR3, the full variable domain is EPEVTQTPSHQVTQMGQEVILRCVPISNHLYFYWYRQILGQKVEFLVSFYNNEISEKSEIFDDQFSVERPDGSNFTLKIRSTKLEDSAMYFCASFLAGAGQFFGPGTRLTVL.

This chain uses TRBV6-5 with TRBJ2-7, with D possibly TRBD1 on 5 matching bases. This CDR3 comprises 14 residues. The V gene's germline CDR1 is MNHEY and CDR2 SVGAGI. The ends were cut back, 0 bases at V and 4 bases at J, with 10 bases in the middle. The DNA for the CDR3 is TGTGCCAGCAGTTACTCGACAGTTTCTTACGAGCAGTACTTC. This translates into CASSYSTVSYEQYF.

The chain combines TRBV28 with TRBJ2-5; 7 positions match TRBD2. The last part of the DNA fits TRBJ2-7 better; the J call may be wrong. There are 15 residues in the CDR3. The germline CDR1 and CDR2 sequences are MDHEN and SYDVKM. The CDR3 here is CASSLSGTIVYEQYF. The CDR3 DNA reads TGTGCCAGCAGTCTAAGCGGGACTATAGTCTACGAGCAGTACTTC.

This clone was recorded once. One end of the junction is discordant with germline, which a read error may explain. This chain joins TRBV7-9 and TRBJ2-7, with a tentative D call TRBD1 (5 bases). The CDR3 is 12 amino acids. Germline V gene sequence: CDR1 SEHNR, CDR2 FQNEAQ (reference sequence). CDR3 sequence: CSSSPDSFVQYF. Written as DNA, the CDR3 is TGTTCCAGCAGCCCAGACAGTTTTGTGCAGTACTTC.

This rearrangement joins TRBV30 to TRBJ1-5, with TRBD1 matching 10 bases. J was trimmed by 6 bases and V by 3 bases; bases with no gene match: 8. The germline CDR1 and CDR2 sequences are GTSNPN and SVGIG (reference sequence). The CDR3 length is 15 residues. In DNA form, the CDR3 reads TGTGCCTGGAGGGCCGGGACAGGGGAAAGTCAGCCCCAGCATTTT. This gives the protein CAWRAGTGESQPQHF.

This rearrangement joins TRBV5-8 to TRBJ2-7, with TRBD1 as a possible D gene (6 bases). V dropped 4 bases and J dropped 2 bases, with 13 bases sitting between them. The CDR3 has 14 residues. Germline CDR1 SGHTS, CDR2 YDEGEE. DNA of the CDR3: TGTGCCAGCAGCCCGAGCAGGGGTCCCTACGAGCAGTACTTC. It codes for CASSPSRGPYEQYF.

The genes are TRBV5-1 and TRBJ2-2; 7 bases map to TRBD2. This CDR3 contains 16 residues. The V segment lost 4 bases and the J segment 2 bases; nucleotides outside the gene matches: 8. CDR1 and CDR2 from the germline V gene are SGHRS and YFSETQ. CDR3: CASSHRGGANTGELFF. The CDR3 DNA is TGCGCCAGCAGCCATCGCGGGGGAGCCAACACCGGGGAGCTGTTTTTT.

The gene calls are TRBV6-6 and TRBJ2-7; TRBD2 matches 14 bases. This CDR3 has 15 residues. The ends lost 4 bases at V and 5 bases at J; junction bases unmatched: 4. CDR1 MNHNY and CDR2 SVGAGI come from the germline V gene (reference sequence). In DNA, the CDR3 is TGTGCCAGCAGTTCCGCGGGACTAGCGGGAGACGAGCAGTACTTC. Protein product: CASSSAGLAGDEQYF.

The V gene is TRBV7-3, the J gene TRBJ1-1, with 7 bases aligning to TRBD1. CDR3 length: 12 residues. The J segment lost 8 bases and the V segment lost 2 bases, leaving 2 bases of the junction unmatched. Germline loops: CDR1 SGHTA, CDR2 FQGTGA. The chain's CDR3 is CASSLYRGEAFF. In DNA, the CDR3 is TGTGCCAGCAGCTTATACAGGGGAGAAGCTTTCTTT.

The chain links TRBV2 to TRBJ2-3; 9 nucleotides align to TRBD2. The CDR3 length is 18 residues. V shed 8 bases and J 5 bases; nucleotides not matched to a gene: 20. Germline lookup yields CDR1 SNHLY and CDR2 FYNNEI. The CDR3 region has the DNA TGTGCCAGCCGTTACAACCCTCGGAGACTAGCGGAGCAAGATACGCAGTATTTT. This translates into CASRYNPRRLAEQDTQYF.

In this sample, this clone turned up once. The chain uses TRBV7-8 and TRBJ2-1; D unresolved. The V gene lost 4 bases and the J gene lost 6 bases, with 13 bases spanning the gap. The CDR3 spans 14 residues. Germline CDR1 and CDR2: SGHVS and FQNEAQ. CDR3 sequence reads: CASSSIITSNEQFF. CDR3 DNA: TGTGCCAGCAGCTCAATCATAACCAGCAATGAGCAGTTCTTC.

This clone was seen a single time. The chain is built from TRBV19 and TRBJ1-5; possible D gene TRBD1, 5 bases. This CDR3 is 15 amino acids long. The V gene lost 4 bases and the J gene lost 1 base, with 11 bases spanning the gap. CDR1 is LNHDA, CDR2 SQIVND, per germline (reference sequence). CDR3 bases: TGTGCCAGTAGTAGATACAGGTCGAGCAATCAGCCCCAGCATTTT. Protein: CASSRYRSSNQPQHF.

V is TRBV6-6 and J is TRBJ2-3; 10 positions match TRBD2. The CDR3 is 15 amino acids. V lost 4 bases to trimming and J lost 4 bases; unmatched junction nucleotides: 5. Germline loops: CDR1 MNHNY, CDR2 SVGAGI (reference sequence). In DNA, the CDR3 is TGTGCCAGCAGTTCCCGGGGGACTAGCGCAGATACGCAGTATTTT. Translating it yields CASSSRGTSADTQYF.

The chain links TRBV5-6 to TRBJ2-5, with TRBD2 matching over 8 bases. After removal of 1 base from V and 5 bases from J, the junction contained 10 bases not matched to a gene. Germline V gene data show CDR1 as SGHDT and CDR2 as YYEEEE. This CDR3 spans 16 amino acids. CDR3 DNA sequence: TGTGCCAGCAGCTTGACACCCGGGACTAGAGGGGAGACCCAGTACTTC. Amino acids: CASSLTPGTRGETQYF.

DNA for the CDR3: TGTGCCAGCAGCCCAAGCAGGAGACTAGCGGGAAATGAGCAGTTCTTC. Amino acid sequence: CASSPSRRLAGNEQFF. V usage is TRBV7-8 and J usage is TRBJ2-1, with 11 bases aligning to TRBD2. Losses at the gene ends were 5 bases for V and 7 bases for J; bases not matched to a gene: 10. This CDR3 comprises 16 residues. CDR1 and CDR2 (germline): SGHVS, FQNEAQ.

The chain couples TRBV14 to TRBJ1-2; weak D call: TRBD1 (5 bases). The CDR3 sequence is 15 residues long. CDR1 SGHDN and CDR2 FVKESK come from the germline V gene. V lost 1 base and J lost 5, with 14 bases in between. CDR3 region: CASSQGSQGGYGYTF. The CDR3 bases are TGTGCCAGCAGCCAAGGATCCCAGGGAGGATATGGCTACACCTTC. Full variable domain (remainder filled in from reference TRBV14 and TRBJ1-2): EAGVTQFPSHSVIEKGQTVTLRCDPISGHDNLYWYRRVMGKEIKFLLHFVKESKQDESGMPNNRFLAERTGGTYSTLKVQPAELEDSGVYFCASSQGSQGGYGYTFGSGTRLTVV.